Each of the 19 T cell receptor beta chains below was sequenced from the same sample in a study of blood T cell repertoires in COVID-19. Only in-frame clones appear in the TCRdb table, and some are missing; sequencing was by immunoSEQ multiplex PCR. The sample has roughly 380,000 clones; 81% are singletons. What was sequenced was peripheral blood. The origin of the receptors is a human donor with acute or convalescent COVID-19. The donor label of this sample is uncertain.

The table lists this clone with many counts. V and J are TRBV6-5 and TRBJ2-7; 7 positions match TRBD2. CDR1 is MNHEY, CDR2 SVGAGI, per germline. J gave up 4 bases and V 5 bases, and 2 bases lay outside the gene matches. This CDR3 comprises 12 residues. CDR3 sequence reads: CASSIGGYEQYF. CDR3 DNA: TGTGCCAGCAGTATCGGGGGGTACGAGCAGTACTTC.

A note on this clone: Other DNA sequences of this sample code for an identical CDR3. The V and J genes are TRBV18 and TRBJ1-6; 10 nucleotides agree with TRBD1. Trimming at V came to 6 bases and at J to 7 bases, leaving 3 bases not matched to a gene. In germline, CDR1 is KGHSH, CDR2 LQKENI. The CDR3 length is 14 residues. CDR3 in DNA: TGTGCCAGCTCCCGGGACAGGGGAAATTCACCCCTCCACTTT. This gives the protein CASSRDRGNSPLHF.

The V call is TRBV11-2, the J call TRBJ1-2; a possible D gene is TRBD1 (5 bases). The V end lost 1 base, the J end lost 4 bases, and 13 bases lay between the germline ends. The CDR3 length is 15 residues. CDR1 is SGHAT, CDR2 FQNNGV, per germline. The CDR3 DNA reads TGTGCCAGCAGCTTAGCAGAAGGGGCGGTCTATGGCTACACCTTC. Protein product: CASSLAEGAVYGYTF.

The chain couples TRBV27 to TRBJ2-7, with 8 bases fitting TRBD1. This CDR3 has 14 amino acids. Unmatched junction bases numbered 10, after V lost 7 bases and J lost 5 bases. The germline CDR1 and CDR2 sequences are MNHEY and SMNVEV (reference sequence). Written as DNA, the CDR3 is TGTGCCAGCACCAGGACAGGGAGGACCCACGAGCAGTACTTC. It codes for CASTRTGRTHEQYF.

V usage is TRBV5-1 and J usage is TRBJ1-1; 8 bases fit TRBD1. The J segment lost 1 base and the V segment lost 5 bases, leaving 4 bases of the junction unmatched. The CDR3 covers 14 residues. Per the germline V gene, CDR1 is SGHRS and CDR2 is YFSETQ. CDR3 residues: CASRRQGTNTEAFF. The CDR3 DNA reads TGCGCCAGCAGGAGACAGGGGACGAACACTGAAGCTTTCTTT.

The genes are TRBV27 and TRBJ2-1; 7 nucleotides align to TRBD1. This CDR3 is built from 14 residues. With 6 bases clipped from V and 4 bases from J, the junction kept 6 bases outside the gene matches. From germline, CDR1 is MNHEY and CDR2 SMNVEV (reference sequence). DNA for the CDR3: TGTGCCAGCAGAGCGACAGGGACGTACAATGAGCAGTTCTTC. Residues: CASRATGTYNEQFF.

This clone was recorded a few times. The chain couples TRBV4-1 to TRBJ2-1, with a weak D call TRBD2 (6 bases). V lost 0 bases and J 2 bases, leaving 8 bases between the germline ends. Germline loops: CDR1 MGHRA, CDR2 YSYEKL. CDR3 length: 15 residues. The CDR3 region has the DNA TGCGCCAGCAGCCAAGATGGGGGGACCTACAATGAGCAGTTCTTC. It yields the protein CASSQDGGTYNEQFF.

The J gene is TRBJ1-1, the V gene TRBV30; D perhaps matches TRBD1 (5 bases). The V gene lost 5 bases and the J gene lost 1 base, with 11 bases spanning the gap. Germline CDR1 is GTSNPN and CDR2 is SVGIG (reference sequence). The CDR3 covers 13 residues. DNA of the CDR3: TGTGCCTGGTCCCGGGACTCGAACACTGAAGCTTTCTTT. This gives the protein CAWSRDSNTEAFF.

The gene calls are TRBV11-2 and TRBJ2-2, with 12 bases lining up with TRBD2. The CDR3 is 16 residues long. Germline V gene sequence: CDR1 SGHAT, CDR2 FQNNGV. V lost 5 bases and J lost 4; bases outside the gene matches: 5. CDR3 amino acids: CASSPLAGGGTGELFF. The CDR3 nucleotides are TGTGCCAGCAGCCCACTAGCGGGAGGAGGCACCGGGGAGCTGTTTTTT.

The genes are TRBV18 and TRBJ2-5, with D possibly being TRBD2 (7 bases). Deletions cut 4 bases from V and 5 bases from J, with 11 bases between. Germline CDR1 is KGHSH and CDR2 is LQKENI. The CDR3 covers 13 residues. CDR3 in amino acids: CASSRSGGETQYF. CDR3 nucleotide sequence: TGTGCCAGCTCACGCTCGGGGGGCGAGACCCAGTACTTC.

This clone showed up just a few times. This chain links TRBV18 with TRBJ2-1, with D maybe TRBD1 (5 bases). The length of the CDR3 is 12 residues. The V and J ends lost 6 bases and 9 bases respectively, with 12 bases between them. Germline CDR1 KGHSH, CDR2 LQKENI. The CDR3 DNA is TGTGCCAGCTCCCGAATGGGGCCTGAGCAGTTCTTC. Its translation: CASSRMGPEQFF.

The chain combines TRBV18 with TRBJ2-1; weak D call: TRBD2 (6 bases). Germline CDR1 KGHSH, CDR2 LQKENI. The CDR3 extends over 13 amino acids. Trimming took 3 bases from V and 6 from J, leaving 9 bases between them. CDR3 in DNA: TGTGCCAGCTCACCCCCCGGGAGCAATGAGCAGTTCTTC. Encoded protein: CASSPPGSNEQFF.

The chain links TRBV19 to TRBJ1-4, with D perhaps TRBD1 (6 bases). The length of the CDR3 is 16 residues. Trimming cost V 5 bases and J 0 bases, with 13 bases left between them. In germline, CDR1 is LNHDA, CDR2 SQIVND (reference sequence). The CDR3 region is CASSPRGGPTNEKLFF. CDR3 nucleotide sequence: TGTGCCAGTAGTCCCCGCGGGGGCCCAACTAATGAAAAACTGTTTTTT.

The CDR3 DNA sequence: TGTGCCAGCAGCTTCGGAGTGGTGAACACTGAAGCTTTCTTT. Its translation: CASSFGVVNTEAFF. The chain has TRBV7-9 and TRBJ1-1; D gene ambiguous. Trimming cost V 3 bases and J 0 bases, with 8 bases left between them. Germline V CDR1 and CDR2: SEHNR, FQNEAQ (reference sequence). The CDR3 totals 14 residues.

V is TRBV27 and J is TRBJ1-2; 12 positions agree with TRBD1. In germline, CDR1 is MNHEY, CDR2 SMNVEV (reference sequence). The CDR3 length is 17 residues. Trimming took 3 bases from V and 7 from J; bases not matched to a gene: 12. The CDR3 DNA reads TGTGCCAGCAGTTTCTTAACCGGGACAGGGGGCGGTCGTGGCTACACCTTC. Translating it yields CASSFLTGTGGGRGYTF.

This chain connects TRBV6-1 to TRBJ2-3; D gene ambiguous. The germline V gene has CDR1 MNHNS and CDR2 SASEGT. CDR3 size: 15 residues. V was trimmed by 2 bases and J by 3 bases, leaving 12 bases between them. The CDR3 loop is CASSEQVDMTDTQYF. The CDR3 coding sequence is TGTGCCAGCAGTGAACAGGTCGATATGACAGATACGCAGTATTTT.

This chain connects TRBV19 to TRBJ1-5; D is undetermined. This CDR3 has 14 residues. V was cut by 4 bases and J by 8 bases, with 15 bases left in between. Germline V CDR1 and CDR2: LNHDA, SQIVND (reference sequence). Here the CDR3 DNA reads TGTGCCAGTAGTACCGCAGGTGCGGGGAAGCCCCAGCATTTT. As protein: CASSTAGAGKPQHF.

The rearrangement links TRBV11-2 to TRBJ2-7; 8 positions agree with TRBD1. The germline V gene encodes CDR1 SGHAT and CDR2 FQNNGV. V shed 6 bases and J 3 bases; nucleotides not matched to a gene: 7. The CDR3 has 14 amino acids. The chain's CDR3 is CASRFGQGRYEQYF. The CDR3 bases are TGTGCCAGCAGATTCGGACAGGGTCGCTACGAGCAGTACTTC.

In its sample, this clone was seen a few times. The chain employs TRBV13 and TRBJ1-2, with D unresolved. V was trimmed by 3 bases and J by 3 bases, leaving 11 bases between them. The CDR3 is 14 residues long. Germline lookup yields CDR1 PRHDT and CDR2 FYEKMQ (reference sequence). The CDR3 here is CASSFFTPDYGYTF. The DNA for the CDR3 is TGTGCCAGCAGCTTTTTTACACCAGACTATGGCTACACCTTC.